This T cell receptor beta chain derives from a study of blood T cell repertoires in COVID-19. Study-level information: The study drew acute and convalescent COVID-19 samples from the United States, Italy and Spain. Sources were T cells, B-cell-depleted T cells, or PBMCs; the material itself was cDNA or gDNA.

The germline V gene encodes CDR1 SGHVS and CDR2 FQNEAQ. This CDR3 is 12 amino acids long. Trimming left V 11 bases short and J 9 bases short, with 17 bases between. Produced via immunoSEQ multiplex PCR; TCRdb's table is partial and in-frame only. The table shows about 74,000 clones, with 82% occurring only once. The receptor's source is a human donor in a cohort sampled during active COVID-19. The rearrangement uses TRBV7-8 and TRBJ1-5; a possible D gene is TRBD1 (5 bases). Sequenced material: peripheral blood. CDR3 protein: CAGGTETSPQHF. CDR3 DNA: TGTGCCGGGGGGACGGAGACTTCGCCCCAGCATTTT. The full variable domain, its missing parts supplied by reference TRBV7-8 and TRBJ1-5, is GAGVSQSPRYKVAKRGQDVALRCDPISGHVSLFWYQQALGQGPEFLTYFQNEAQLDKSGLPSDRFFAERPEGSVSTLKIQRTQQEDSAVYLCAGGTETSPQHFGDGTRLSIL.